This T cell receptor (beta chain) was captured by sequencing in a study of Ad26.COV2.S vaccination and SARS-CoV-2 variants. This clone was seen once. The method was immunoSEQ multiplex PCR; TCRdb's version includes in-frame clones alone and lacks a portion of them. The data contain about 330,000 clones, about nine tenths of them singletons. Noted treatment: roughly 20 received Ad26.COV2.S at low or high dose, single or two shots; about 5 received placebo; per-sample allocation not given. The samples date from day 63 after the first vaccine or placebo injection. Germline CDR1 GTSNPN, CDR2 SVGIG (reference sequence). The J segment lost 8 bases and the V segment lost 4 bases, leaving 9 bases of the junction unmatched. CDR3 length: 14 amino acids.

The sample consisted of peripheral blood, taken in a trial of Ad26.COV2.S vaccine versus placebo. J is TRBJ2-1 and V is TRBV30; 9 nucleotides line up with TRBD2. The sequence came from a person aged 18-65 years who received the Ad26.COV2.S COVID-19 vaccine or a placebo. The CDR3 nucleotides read TGTGCCTGGACAGCGGGAGGTTCCCGGGATGAGCAGTTCTTC. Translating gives CAWTAGGSRDEQFF.